The 10 T cell receptor beta chains reported below all come from one sample, sequenced in a study of radiation and T cells in renal cell carcinoma. Documented time point: blood 2 weeks post-SBRT. Specified treatment: 15 Gy SBRT to primary tumor, nephrectomy 4 weeks later. TCRdb keeps only in-frame clones here, not all; method: immunoSEQ multiplex PCR. The sample contains 150,000 to 180,000 clones, roughly 87% of which appear only once. Specimen: blood, collected from a patient whose treatment included radiotherapy and nephrectomy. Receptor source: a woman between 45 and 60 years old with renal cell carcinoma.

The chain recombines TRBV7-9 with TRBJ2-7; 7 bases are shared with TRBD2. CDR1 SEHNR and CDR2 FQNEAQ come from the germline V gene (reference sequence). With 0 bases clipped from V and 0 bases from J, the junction kept 8 bases outside the gene matches. This CDR3 region has 17 residues. The CDR3 DNA reads TGTGCCAGCAGCTTAGCCGGGGCTAGCGGTTACTCCTACGAGCAGTACTTC. Translated: CASSLAGASGYSYEQYF.

The chain combines TRBV10-2 with TRBJ1-2; D call uncertain. In germline, CDR1 is WSHSY, CDR2 SAAADI. The CDR3 length is 12 residues. V was trimmed by 2 bases and J by 2 bases, leaving 3 bases between them. CDR3 residues: CASSETNYGYTF. The CDR3 bases are TGCGCCAGCAGTGAGACCAACTATGGCTACACCTTC.

V is TRBV4-1 and J is TRBJ2-3, with 8 bases aligning to TRBD2. Germline CDR1 reads MGHRA; CDR2 reads YSYEKL. This CDR3 comprises 16 residues. The trim removed 1 base at V and 4 bases at J, leaving 7 bases unmatched. The CDR3 spells CASSQGGLDAADTQYF. CDR3 coding DNA: TGCGCCAGCAGCCAAGGGGGACTAGATGCAGCAGATACGCAGTATTTT.

The DNA for the CDR3 is TGTGCCAGCAGTGAATGGGGCACTGAAGCTTTCTTT. It yields the protein CASSEWGTEAFF. J is TRBJ1-1 and V is TRBV25-1; D is ambiguous. Germline CDR1 MGHDK, CDR2 SYGVNS. The CDR3 loop spans 12 amino acids. V lost 1 base and J lost 4, with 4 bases in between.

V is TRBV10-3 and J is TRBJ1-1; D gene uncertain. The CDR3 is made up of 13 amino acids. Germline CDR1 is ENHRY and CDR2 is SYGVKD. Trimming took 3 bases from V and 2 from J, leaving 7 bases between them. In nucleotides, the CDR3 is TGTGCCATCAGTGATGAGGTTAACACTGAAGCTTTCTTT. Translating it yields CAISDEVNTEAFF.

The chain joins TRBV6-6 to TRBJ1-2; TRBD1 is a possible D gene (5 bases). The CDR3 runs 16 residues. In germline, CDR1 is MNHNY, CDR2 SVGAGI (reference sequence). The V end was cut by 2 bases, the J end by 0 bases, with 13 bases between. The CDR3 spells CASSYGGGSSNYGYTF. Here the CDR3 DNA reads TGTGCCAGCAGTTACGGGGGAGGCAGCTCTAACTATGGCTACACCTTC.

The genes are TRBV19 and TRBJ1-6; the match to TRBD1 covers 7 bases. This CDR3 has 19 amino acids. The V and J ends lost 6 bases and 1 base, in that order; junction bases with no gene match: 15. CDR1 and CDR2 (germline): LNHDA, SQIVND (reference sequence). The CDR3 loop is CASRIARQGTASYNSPLHF. As DNA, the CDR3 is TGTGCCAGTAGAATTGCGCGACAGGGAACTGCTTCCTATAATTCACCCCTCCACTTT. The full variable domain, with the rest looked up from reference TRBV19 and TRBJ1-6, is DGGITQSPKYLFRKEGQNVTLSCEQNLNHDAMYWYRQDPGQGLRLIYYSQIVNDFQKGDIAEGYSVSREKKESFPLTVTSAQKNPTAFYLCASRIARQGTASYNSPLHFGNGTRLTVT.

V is TRBV11-2 and J is TRBJ2-3; TRBD1 might be the D (6 bases). Germline V gene sequence: CDR1 SGHAT, CDR2 FQNNGV. V gave up 7 bases and J gave up 0 bases, with 14 bases separating them. The CDR3 has 15 residues. CDR3 DNA: TGTGCCAGCACCAACTTACAGGGTAGCACAGATACGCAGTATTTT. Encoded protein: CASTNLQGSTDTQYF.

The chain links TRBV5-5 to TRBJ2-5; D may match TRBD1 or TRBD2 (6 bases each). Germline lookup yields CDR1 SGHKS and CDR2 YYEKEE (reference sequence). CDR3 size: 15 residues. Trimming stripped 1 base from V and 1 base from J, with 11 bases between. The CDR3 spells CASSLLGGGQETQYF. CDR3 bases: TGTGCCAGCAGCTTGTTAGGAGGGGGCCAAGAGACCCAGTACTTC.

Concerning this clone itself: An end of the junction differs from the germline gene, which may be a read error. J is TRBJ1-3 and V is TRBV11-2; 7 nucleotides align to TRBD1. Germline CDR1 SGHAT, CDR2 FQNNGV. This CDR3 is built from 11 residues. CDR3 region: CASSKGQIEHF. The CDR3 nucleotides read TGTGCCAGCAGCAAGGGACAGATTGAGCATTTT.